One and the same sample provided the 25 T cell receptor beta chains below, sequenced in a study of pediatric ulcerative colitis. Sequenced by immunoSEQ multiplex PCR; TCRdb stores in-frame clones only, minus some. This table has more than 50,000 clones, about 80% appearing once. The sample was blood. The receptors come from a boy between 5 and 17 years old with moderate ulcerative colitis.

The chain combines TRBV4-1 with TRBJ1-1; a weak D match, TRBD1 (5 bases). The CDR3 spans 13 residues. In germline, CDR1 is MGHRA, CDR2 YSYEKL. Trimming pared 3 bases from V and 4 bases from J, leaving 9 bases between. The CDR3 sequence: CASSQSGTTEAFF. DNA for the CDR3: TGCGCCAGCAGCCAGAGTGGGACCACTGAAGCTTTCTTT.

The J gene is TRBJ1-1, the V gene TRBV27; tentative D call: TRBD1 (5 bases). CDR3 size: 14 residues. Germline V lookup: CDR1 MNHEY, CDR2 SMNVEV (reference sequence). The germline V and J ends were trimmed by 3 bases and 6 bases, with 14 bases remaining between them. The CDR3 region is CASSFRGGGAEAFF. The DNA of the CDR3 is TGTGCCAGCAGTTTTCGGGGCGGGGGTGCTGAAGCTTTCTTT.

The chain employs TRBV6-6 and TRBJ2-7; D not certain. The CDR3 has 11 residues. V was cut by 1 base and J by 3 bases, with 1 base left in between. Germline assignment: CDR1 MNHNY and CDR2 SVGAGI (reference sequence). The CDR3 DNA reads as TGTGCCAGCAGTTACTACTACGAGCAGTACTTC. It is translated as CASSYYYEQYF.

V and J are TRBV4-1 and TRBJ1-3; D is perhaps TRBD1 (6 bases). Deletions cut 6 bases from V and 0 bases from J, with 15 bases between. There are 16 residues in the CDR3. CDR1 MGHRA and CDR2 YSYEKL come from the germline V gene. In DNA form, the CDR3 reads TGCGCCAGCAGTCGTCCGGGACAAGACTCTGGAAACACCATATATTTT. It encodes CASSRPGQDSGNTIYF.

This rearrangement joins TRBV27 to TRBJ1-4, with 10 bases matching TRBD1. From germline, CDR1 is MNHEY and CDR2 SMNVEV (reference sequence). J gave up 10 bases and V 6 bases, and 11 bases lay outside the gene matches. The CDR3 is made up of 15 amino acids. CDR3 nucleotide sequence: TGTGCCAGCAGGGAAAGGGGGACAGGGGCGGCAAAACTGTTTTTT. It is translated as CASRERGTGAAKLFF.

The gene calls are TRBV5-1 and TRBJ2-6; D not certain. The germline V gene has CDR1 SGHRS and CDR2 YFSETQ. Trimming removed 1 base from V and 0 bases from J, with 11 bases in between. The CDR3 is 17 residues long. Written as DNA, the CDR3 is TGCGCCAGCAGCTTGTACAGTACATCCTCTGGGGCCAACGTCCTGACTTTC. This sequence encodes CASSLYSTSSGANVLTF.

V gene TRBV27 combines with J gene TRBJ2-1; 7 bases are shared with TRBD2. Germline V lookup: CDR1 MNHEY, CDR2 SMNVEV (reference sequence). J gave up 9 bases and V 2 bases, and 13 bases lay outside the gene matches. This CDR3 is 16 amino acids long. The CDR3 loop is CASSLTTGLVKIEQFF. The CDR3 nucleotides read TGTGCCAGCAGTTTAACTACTGGACTAGTAAAGATTGAGCAGTTCTTC.

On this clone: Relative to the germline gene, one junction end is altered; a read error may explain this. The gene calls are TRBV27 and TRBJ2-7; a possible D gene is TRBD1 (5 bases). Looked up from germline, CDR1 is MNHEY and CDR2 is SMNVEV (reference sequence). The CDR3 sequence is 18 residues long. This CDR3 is CVSSLSLGAGHPAYEQYF. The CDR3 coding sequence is TGTGTCAGCAGTTTATCTTTAGGGGCAGGGCATCCGGCCTACGAGCAGTACTTC.

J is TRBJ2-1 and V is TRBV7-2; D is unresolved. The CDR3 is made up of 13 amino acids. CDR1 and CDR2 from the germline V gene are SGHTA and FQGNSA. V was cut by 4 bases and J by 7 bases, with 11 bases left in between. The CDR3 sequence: CASSSPEVNEQFF. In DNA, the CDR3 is TGTGCCAGCAGCTCGCCCGAAGTGAATGAGCAGTTCTTC.

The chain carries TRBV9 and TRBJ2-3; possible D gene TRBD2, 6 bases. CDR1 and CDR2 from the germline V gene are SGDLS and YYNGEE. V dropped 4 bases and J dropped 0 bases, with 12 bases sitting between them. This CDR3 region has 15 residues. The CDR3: CASSKSGLSTDTQYF. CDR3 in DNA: TGTGCCAGCAGCAAAAGCGGGTTGAGCACAGATACGCAGTATTTT. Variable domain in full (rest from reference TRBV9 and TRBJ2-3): DSGVTQTPKHLITATGQRVTLRCSPRSGDLSVYWYQQSLDQGLQFLIQYYNGEERAKGNILERFSAQQFPDLHSELNLSSLELGDSALYFCASSKSGLSTDTQYFGPGTRLTVL.

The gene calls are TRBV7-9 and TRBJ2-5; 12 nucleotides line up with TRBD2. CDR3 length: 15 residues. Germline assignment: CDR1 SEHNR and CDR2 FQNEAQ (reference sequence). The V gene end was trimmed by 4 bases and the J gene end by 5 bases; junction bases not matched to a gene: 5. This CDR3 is CASSSSGGAGETQYF. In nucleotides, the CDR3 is TGTGCCAGCAGCTCTAGCGGGGGGGCAGGTGAGACCCAGTACTTC.

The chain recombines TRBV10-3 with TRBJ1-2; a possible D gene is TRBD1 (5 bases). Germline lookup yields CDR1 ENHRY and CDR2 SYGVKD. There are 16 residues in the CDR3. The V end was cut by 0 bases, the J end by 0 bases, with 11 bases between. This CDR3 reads CAISESRATTNYGYTF. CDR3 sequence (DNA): TGTGCCATCAGTGAGTCCAGGGCAACTACTAACTATGGCTACACCTTC.

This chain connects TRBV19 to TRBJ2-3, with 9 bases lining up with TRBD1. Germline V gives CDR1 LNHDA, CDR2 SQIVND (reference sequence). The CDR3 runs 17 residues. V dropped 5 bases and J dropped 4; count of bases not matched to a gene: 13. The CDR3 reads CASSAQGALRIPDTQYF. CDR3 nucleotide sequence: TGTGCCAGTAGTGCACAGGGGGCGTTGCGTATTCCAGATACGCAGTATTTT.

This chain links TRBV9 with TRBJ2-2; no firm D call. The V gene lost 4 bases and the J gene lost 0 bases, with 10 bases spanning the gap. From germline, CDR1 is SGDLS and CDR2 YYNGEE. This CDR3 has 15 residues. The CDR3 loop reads CASSLRDANTGELFF. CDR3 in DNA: TGTGCCAGCAGCCTCAGAGATGCGAACACCGGGGAGCTGTTTTTT.

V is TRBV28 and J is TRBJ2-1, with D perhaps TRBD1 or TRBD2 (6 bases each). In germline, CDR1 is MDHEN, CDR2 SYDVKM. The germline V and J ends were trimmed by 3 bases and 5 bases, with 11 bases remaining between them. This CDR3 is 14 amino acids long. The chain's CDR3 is CASSFFGGHNEQFF. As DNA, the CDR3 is TGTGCCAGCAGTTTCTTTGGGGGGCACAATGAGCAGTTCTTC.

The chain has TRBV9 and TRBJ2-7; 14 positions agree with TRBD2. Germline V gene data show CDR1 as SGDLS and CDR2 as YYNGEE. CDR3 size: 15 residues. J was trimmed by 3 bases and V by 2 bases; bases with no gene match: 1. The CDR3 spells CASSVGTSGSYEQYF. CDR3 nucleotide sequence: TGTGCCAGCAGCGTCGGGACTAGCGGGAGCTACGAGCAGTACTTC.

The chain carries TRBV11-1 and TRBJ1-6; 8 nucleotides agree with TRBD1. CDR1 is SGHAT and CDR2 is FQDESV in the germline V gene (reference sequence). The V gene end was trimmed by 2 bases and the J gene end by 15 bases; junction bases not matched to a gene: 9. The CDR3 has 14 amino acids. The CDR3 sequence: CASSLNRDRSRLHF. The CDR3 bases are TGTGCCAGCAGCTTAAACCGGGACAGGTCGCGCCTCCACTTT. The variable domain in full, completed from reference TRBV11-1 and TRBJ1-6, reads EAEVAQSPRYKITEKSQAVAFWCDPISGHATLYWYRQILGQGPELLVQFQDESVVDDSQLPKDRFSAERLKGVDSTLKIQPAELGDSAMYLCASSLNRDRSRLHFGNGTRLTVT.

CDR3 nucleotides: TGTGCCAGCAGCGTAGGCCCGGGGGCCTCCAATGAGCAGTTCTTC. It codes for CASSVGPGASNEQFF. V usage is TRBV9 and J usage is TRBJ2-1, with D perhaps matching TRBD1 or TRBD2 (6 bases each). Looked up from germline, CDR1 is SGDLS and CDR2 is YYNGEE. The V end lost 0 bases, the J end lost 6 bases, and 13 bases lay between the germline ends. The CDR3 has 15 residues.

The CDR3 bases are TGTGCCAGCATGTTGGAGCAGACCCAGTACTTC. Amino acid sequence: CASMLEQTQYF. V usage is TRBV2 and J usage is TRBJ2-5; no definite D call. Deletions cut 7 bases from V and 6 bases from J, with 9 bases between. The CDR3 consists of 11 residues. CDR1 is SNHLY, CDR2 FYNNEI, per germline.

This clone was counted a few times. The CDR3 here is CASSLSNRGRRAYEQYF. CDR3 coding DNA: TGTGCCAGCAGTTTATCGAATCGCGGGAGGAGGGCCTACGAGCAGTACTTC. The chain is built from TRBV27 and TRBJ2-7, with 8 positions matching TRBD2. CDR3 length equals 17 residues. Unmatched junction bases numbered 9, after V lost 0 bases and J lost 2 bases. CDR1 is MNHEY and CDR2 is SMNVEV in the germline V gene (reference sequence).

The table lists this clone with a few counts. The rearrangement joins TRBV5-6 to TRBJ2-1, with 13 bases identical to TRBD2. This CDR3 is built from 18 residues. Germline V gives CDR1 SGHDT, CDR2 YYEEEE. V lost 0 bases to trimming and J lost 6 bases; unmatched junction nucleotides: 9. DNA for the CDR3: TGTGCCAGCAGCTTGGGACTAGCGGGGGGACTAGGCGGCAATGAGCAGTTCTTC. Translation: CASSLGLAGGLGGNEQFF.

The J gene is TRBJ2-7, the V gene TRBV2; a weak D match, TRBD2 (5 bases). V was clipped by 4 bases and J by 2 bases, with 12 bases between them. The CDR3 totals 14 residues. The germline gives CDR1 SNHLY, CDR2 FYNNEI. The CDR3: CASSGGAVTYEQYF. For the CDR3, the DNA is TGTGCCAGCAGTGGTGGAGCGGTCACCTACGAGCAGTACTTC.

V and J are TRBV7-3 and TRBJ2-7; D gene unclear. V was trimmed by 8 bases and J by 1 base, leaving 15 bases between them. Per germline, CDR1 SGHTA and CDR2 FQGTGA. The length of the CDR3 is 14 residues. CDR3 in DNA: TGTGCCAGCGCGCCGGGCGGACGATCCTACGAGCAGTACTTC. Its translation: CASAPGGRSYEQYF. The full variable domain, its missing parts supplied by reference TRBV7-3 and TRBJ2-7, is GAGVSQTPSNKVTEKGKYVELRCDPISGHTALYWYRQSLGQGPEFLIYFQGTGAADDSGLPNDRFFAVRPEGSVSTLKIQRTERGDSAVYLCASAPGGRSYEQYFGPGTRLTVT.

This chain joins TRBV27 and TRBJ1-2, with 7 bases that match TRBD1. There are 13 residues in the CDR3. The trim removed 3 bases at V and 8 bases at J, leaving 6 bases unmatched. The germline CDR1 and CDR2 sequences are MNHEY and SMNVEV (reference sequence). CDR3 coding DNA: TGTGCCAGCAGTTTGACAGGGTCGCGCGGCTACACCTTC. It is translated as CASSLTGSRGYTF.

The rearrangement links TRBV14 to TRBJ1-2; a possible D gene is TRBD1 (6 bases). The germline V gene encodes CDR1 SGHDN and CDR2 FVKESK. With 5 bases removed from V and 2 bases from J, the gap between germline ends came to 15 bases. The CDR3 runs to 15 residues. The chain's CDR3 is CASSNPGHLNYGYTF. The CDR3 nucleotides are TGTGCCAGCAGCAACCCGGGACACCTAAACTATGGCTACACCTTC. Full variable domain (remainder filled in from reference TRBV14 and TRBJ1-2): EAGVTQFPSHSVIEKGQTVTLRCDPISGHDNLYWYRRVMGKEIKFLLHFVKESKQDESGMPNNRFLAERTGGTYSTLKVQPAELEDSGVYFCASSNPGHLNYGYTFGSGTRLTVV.